The entry below describes one TCR beta chain. The antigen remains undetermined. The record originates from a study of graft-versus-host responses after intestinal transplantation. At the level of the study: Recipients obtained multivisceral, liver-intestinal, or isolated intestinal transplants.

Germline V CDR1 and CDR2: SGHTA, FQGNSA. This CDR3 region has 14 residues. The junction had 0 bases not matched to a gene; V was cut back by 3 bases and J by 5 bases. Bone marrow aspirates were taken post-transplant, from the posterior iliac crest or another site. Study findings and constraints: High graft-versus-host to host-versus-graft clonal ratios were found in allografts of patients who had graft-donor T cell macrochimerism. The authors found GvH clones in recipient marrow, some appearing first in ileum or blood.

The assay was immunoSEQ multiplex PCR, and TCRdb's table has in-frame clones only and misses some. The sample has about 15,000 clones, around 87% seen once. The rearrangement joins TRBV7-2 to TRBJ1-5; 11 nucleotides agree with TRBD1. The TCR comes from a human patient who received an intestinal transplant, so some T cells may come from the graft donor. The sample in question was bone marrow, obtained approximately 120 days after intestinal transplantation. The CDR3 DNA reads TGTGCCAGCAGCTTGGGACAGGGGGATCAGCCCCAGCATTTT. Residues: CASSLGQGDQPQHF.